What follows are 23 T cell receptor beta chains derived from one specimen sequenced in a study of blood T cell repertoires in COVID-19. Produced via immunoSEQ multiplex PCR; TCRdb's table is partial and in-frame only. The sample shows about 110,000 clones, about 64% of them seen only once. Sequenced input: peripheral blood. The receptors stem from a human donor with acute or convalescent COVID-19. The donor label of this sample is uncertain.

The chain couples TRBV30 to TRBJ2-7; TRBD2 matches 9 bases. The length of the CDR3 is 17 residues. Per germline, CDR1 GTSNPN and CDR2 SVGIG (reference sequence). The junction had 14 bases not matched to a gene; V was cut back by 2 bases and J by 3 bases. CDR3 in DNA: TGTGCCTGGAGTCGTCGTCCGGGACTAGCAAAGGTCTACGAGCAGTACTTC. This translates into CAWSRRPGLAKVYEQYF.

There are many counts of this clone. The chain combines TRBV13 with TRBJ2-3; 8 nucleotides line up with TRBD1. In germline, CDR1 is PRHDT, CDR2 FYEKMQ (reference sequence). After removal of 0 bases from V and 4 bases from J, the junction contained 12 bases not matched to a gene. The CDR3 sequence is 18 residues long. CDR3: CASSLGLVQGARPDTQYF. The CDR3 nucleotides read TGTGCCAGCAGCTTAGGTCTAGTCCAGGGGGCGCGTCCAGATACGCAGTATTTT. Complete variable domain (other parts from reference TRBV13 and TRBJ2-3): AAGVIQSPRHLIKEKRETATLKCYPIPRHDTVYWYQQGPGQDPQFLISFYEKMQSDKGSIPDRFSAQQFSDYHSELNMSSLELGDSALYFCASSLGLVQGARPDTQYFGPGTRLTVL.

The chain couples TRBV6-5 to TRBJ1-2; 8 bases agree with TRBD1. The length of the CDR3 is 14 residues. V lost 5 bases to trimming and J lost 8 bases; unmatched junction nucleotides: 10. Germline V CDR1 and CDR2: MNHEY, SVGAGI. CDR3 amino acids: CASSQQGVPRGYTF. The CDR3 coding sequence is TGTGCCAGCAGTCAACAGGGGGTTCCTAGAGGCTACACCTTC.

The V call is TRBV19, the J call TRBJ2-5, with TRBD2 as a possible D gene (5 bases). Between the trimmed V and J ends, which lost 5 bases and 2 bases, there was a span of 9 bases. The CDR3 sequence is 13 residues long. The germline V gene encodes CDR1 LNHDA and CDR2 SQIVND (reference sequence). Written as DNA, the CDR3 is TGTGCCAGTAGTGTAGGACTGCAAGAGACCCAGTACTTC. It encodes CASSVGLQETQYF.

V is TRBV5-1 and J is TRBJ2-1; 9 bases fit TRBD2. The CDR3 covers 15 residues. V shed 3 bases, J shed 9 bases, and the junction held 10 bases outside the gene matches. Germline V gives CDR1 SGHRS, CDR2 YFSETQ. CDR3 in amino acids: CASSSGGAGGLEQFF. DNA of the CDR3: TGCGCCAGCAGCTCTGGGGGAGCGGGGGGTCTTGAGCAGTTCTTC.

The CDR3 region has the DNA TGTGCCAGCAGCCTAGGGACTAACACTGAAGCTTTCTTT. Translation gives CASSLGTNTEAFF. The rearrangement uses TRBV11-2 and TRBJ1-1; maybe TRBD1 (5 bases). V was clipped by 5 bases and J by 2 bases, with 9 bases between them. In germline, CDR1 is SGHAT, CDR2 FQNNGV. The CDR3 extends over 13 amino acids.

This clone turned up a few times. The chain links TRBV9 to TRBJ1-2; a possible D gene is TRBD1 (6 bases). V dropped 0 bases and J dropped 3 bases, with 12 bases sitting between them. Per germline, CDR1 SGDLS and CDR2 YYNGEE. The CDR3 extends over 15 amino acids. The CDR3 here is CASSVDTGWDYGYTF. In nucleotides, the CDR3 is TGTGCCAGCAGCGTAGATACAGGGTGGGACTATGGCTACACCTTC.

Ten or more counts support this clone. The chain links TRBV7-2 to TRBJ2-1, with 8 nucleotides matching TRBD2. This CDR3 contains 15 residues. Germline assignment: CDR1 SGHTA and CDR2 FQGNSA. The V segment lost 0 bases and the J segment 9 bases; nucleotides outside the gene matches: 7. This CDR3 is CASSLAVTSAGEQFF. The CDR3 coding sequence is TGTGCCAGCAGCTTAGCCGTGACTAGCGCTGGTGAGCAGTTCTTC.

This clone has a handful of counts. The gene calls are TRBV27 and TRBJ2-1, with D possibly TRBD2 on 5 matching bases. Germline V gene sequence: CDR1 MNHEY, CDR2 SMNVEV (reference sequence). CDR3 size: 12 residues. Trimming took off 8 bases at V and 6 bases at J, with 11 bases between the two ends. CDR3 loop: CASADGGNEQFF. CDR3 bases: TGTGCCAGCGCGGACGGAGGCAATGAGCAGTTCTTC.

This clone was detected only a few times. This rearrangement joins TRBV7-9 to TRBJ1-6; TRBD1 aligns across 10 bases. Germline V gene lookup returns CDR1 SEHNR and CDR2 FQNEAQ (reference sequence). The CDR3 is 15 residues long. The ends lost 2 bases at V and 6 bases at J; junction bases unmatched: 1. The CDR3 sequence is CASSLRTGGNSPLHF. Here the CDR3 DNA reads TGTGCCAGCAGCTTACGGACAGGGGGTAATTCACCCCTCCACTTT.

The chain joins TRBV6-5 to TRBJ2-5, with D possibly matching TRBD1 (5 bases). V was cut by 7 bases and J by 4 bases, with 13 bases left in between. The CDR3 length is 13 residues. Germline V gene data show CDR1 as MNHEY and CDR2 as SVGAGI. The CDR3 DNA reads as TGTGCCAGCACCCCTCCAGGGTTAGAGACCCAGTACTTC. Amino acid sequence: CASTPPGLETQYF.

This chain links TRBV2 with TRBJ1-2; TRBD1 matches 7 bases. This CDR3 is 15 amino acids long. J was trimmed by 3 bases and V by 0 bases; bases with no gene match: 4. Germline V gives CDR1 SNHLY, CDR2 FYNNEI. Here the CDR3 DNA reads TGTGCCAGCAGTGAAGCGACAGGGTTGGACTATGGCTACACCTTC. This gives the protein CASSEATGLDYGYTF. Together with reference TRBV2 and TRBJ1-2, the CDR3 gives the full variable domain: EPEVTQTPSHQVTQMGQEVILRCVPISNHLYFYWYRQILGQKVEFLVSFYNNEISEKSEIFDDQFSVERPDGSNFTLKIRSTKLEDSAMYFCASSEATGLDYGYTFGSGTRLTVV.

This clone was seen more than once but under ten times. V is TRBV19 and J is TRBJ1-2; D call uncertain. The CDR3 runs to 13 residues. V was cut by 7 bases and J by 1 base, with 10 bases left in between. CDR1 and CDR2 from the germline V gene are LNHDA and SQIVND (reference sequence). The CDR3 coding sequence is TGTGCCAGTACCCTCCGGGGTAACTATGGCTACACCTTC. This codes for CASTLRGNYGYTF.

This clone was counted a few times. The chain links TRBV19 to TRBJ1-3, with unresolved D. Deletions cut 8 bases from V and 0 bases from J, with 11 bases between. CDR1 is LNHDA, CDR2 SQIVND, per germline (reference sequence). This CDR3 comprises 14 residues. The chain's CDR3 is CASSDFYSGNTIYF. The CDR3 nucleotides are TGTGCCAGTTCGGACTTCTACTCTGGAAACACCATATATTTT.

The genes are TRBV5-1 and TRBJ1-2, with D possibly being TRBD1 (6 bases). CDR3 length equals 15 residues. V dropped 0 bases and J dropped 3 bases, with 12 bases sitting between them. Germline lookup yields CDR1 SGHRS and CDR2 YFSETQ. Here the CDR3 DNA reads TGCGCCAGCAGCTTGGGGGGGCAAAAGGACTATGGCTACACCTTC. As protein: CASSLGGQKDYGYTF.

This clone was seen a few times. The chain combines TRBV5-6 with TRBJ1-2; D unresolved. The CDR3 totals 13 residues. In germline, CDR1 is SGHDT, CDR2 YYEEEE. Between the trimmed V and J ends, which lost 0 bases and 5 bases, there was a span of 8 bases. The CDR3 coding sequence is TGTGCCAGCAGCTTGGGCAGAGGGTATGGCTACACCTTC. It codes for CASSLGRGYGYTF.

The rearrangement uses TRBV2 and TRBJ1-2; no clear D. The germline V and J ends were trimmed by 7 bases and 2 bases, with 17 bases remaining between them. Germline lookup yields CDR1 SNHLY and CDR2 FYNNEI. The CDR3 covers 15 residues. The CDR3 DNA sequence: TGTGCCAGCATCCCGAGGGCGGGAGCCAACTATGGCTACACCTTC. Translated, it gives CASIPRAGANYGYTF.

The chain has TRBV9 and TRBJ1-6; TRBD1 matches at 9 bases. With V trimmed by 4 bases and J by 13 bases, 15 bases remained unmatched. Germline values: CDR1 SGDLS, CDR2 YYNGEE. This CDR3 comprises 16 residues. The CDR3, as DNA: TGTGCCAGCAGCACCGGACAGGGGCCCTACGCATTGCCCCTCCACTTT. Translation: CASSTGQGPYALPLHF.

The chain joins TRBV4-1 to TRBJ2-1, with 15 bases aligning to TRBD2. With V trimmed by 0 bases and J by 3 bases, 3 bases remained unmatched. Germline CDR1 MGHRA, CDR2 YSYEKL. The CDR3 has 18 amino acids. CDR3 nucleotides: TGCGCCAGCAGCCAAGAGGGGACTAGCGGGGGGTTCTACAATGAGCAGTTCTTC. Amino acids: CASSQEGTSGGFYNEQFF.

This chain links TRBV4-1 with TRBJ1-4; the D gene is possibly TRBD1 (6 bases). The CDR3 has 17 residues. In germline, CDR1 is MGHRA, CDR2 YSYEKL. The V end lost 2 bases, the J end lost 3 bases, and 16 bases lay between the germline ends. The CDR3 sequence: CASSQRLMGAANEKLFF. The CDR3 DNA reads TGCGCCAGCAGCCAACGGCTTATGGGGGCGGCTAATGAAAAACTGTTTTTT.

CDR3 DNA sequence: TGTGCCAGCAGACACAGGGGTGGGGAGACCCAGTACTTC. Residues: CASRHRGGETQYF. The J gene is TRBJ2-5, the V gene TRBV6-5, with TRBD1 matching over 7 bases. CDR3 size: 13 residues. Germline trimming cut 6 bases from V and 5 bases from J; bases unmatched to any gene: 6. From germline, CDR1 is MNHEY and CDR2 SVGAGI.

This sequence joins TRBV9 and TRBJ1-1; D might be TRBD1 (5 bases). CDR3 length: 13 residues. In germline, CDR1 is SGDLS, CDR2 YYNGEE. With 4 bases removed from V and 1 base from J, the gap between germline ends came to 8 bases. The CDR3: CASSSTGNTEAFF. Here the CDR3 DNA reads TGTGCCAGCAGCAGCACAGGGAACACTGAAGCTTTCTTT.

This clone was counted only a few times. The genes are TRBV6-4 and TRBJ1-3; D is undetermined. Deletions cut 6 bases from V and 0 bases from J, with 12 bases between. Germline CDR1 is MRHNA and CDR2 is SNTAGT. The length of the CDR3 is 15 residues. The CDR3 DNA follows: TGTGCCAGCAGGCTAGCAGCGGACTCTGGAAACACCATATATTTT. Protein sequence: CASRLAADSGNTIYF.